This T cell receptor (beta chain) was profiled in a study of blood T cell repertoires in COVID-19. Methods used by the authors: Counts of nucleated cells, estimated from reference gene primer amplification, were obtained. TCRdb keeps only in-frame clones here, not all; method: immunoSEQ multiplex PCR. Clone size and the V and J calls come from that table; the DNA yielded D and trimming. The sample contains 120,000 or so clones, more than 80% of which appear only once. Specimen: peripheral blood. This clonotype was sampled from a man in his forties with acute or convalescent COVID-19.

CDR3: CASPEPGSGQSYGYTF. The CDR3 coding sequence is TGTGCCAGCCCGGAGCCCGGATCGGGACAGTCTTATGGCTACACCTTC. This chain uses TRBV21-1 with TRBJ1-2; the table's D call, TRBD1, was not checked against the DNA. TRBV21-1 counts as a pseudogene. The CDR3 consists of 16 residues.